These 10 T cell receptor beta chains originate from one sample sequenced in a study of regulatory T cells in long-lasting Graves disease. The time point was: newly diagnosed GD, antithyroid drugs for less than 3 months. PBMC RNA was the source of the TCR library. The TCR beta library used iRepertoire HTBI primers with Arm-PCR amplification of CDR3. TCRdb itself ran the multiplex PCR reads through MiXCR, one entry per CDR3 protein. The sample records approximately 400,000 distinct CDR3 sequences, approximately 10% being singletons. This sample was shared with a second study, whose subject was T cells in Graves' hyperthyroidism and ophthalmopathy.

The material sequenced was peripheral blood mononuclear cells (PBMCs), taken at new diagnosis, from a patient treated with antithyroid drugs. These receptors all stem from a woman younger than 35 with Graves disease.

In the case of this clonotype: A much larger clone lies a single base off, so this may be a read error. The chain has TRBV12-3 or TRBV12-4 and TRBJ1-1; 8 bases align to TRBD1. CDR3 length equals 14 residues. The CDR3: CASGFGQGGPEAFF. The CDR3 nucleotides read TGTGCCAGCGGTTTCGGACAGGGAGGCCCTGAAGCTTTCTTT.

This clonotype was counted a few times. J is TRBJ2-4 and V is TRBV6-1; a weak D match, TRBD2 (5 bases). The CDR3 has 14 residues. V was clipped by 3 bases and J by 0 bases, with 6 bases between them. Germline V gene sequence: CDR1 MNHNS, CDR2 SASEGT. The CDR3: CASSDGLAKNIQYF. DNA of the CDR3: TGTGCCAGCAGTGATGGACTAGCCAAAAACATTCAGTACTTC.

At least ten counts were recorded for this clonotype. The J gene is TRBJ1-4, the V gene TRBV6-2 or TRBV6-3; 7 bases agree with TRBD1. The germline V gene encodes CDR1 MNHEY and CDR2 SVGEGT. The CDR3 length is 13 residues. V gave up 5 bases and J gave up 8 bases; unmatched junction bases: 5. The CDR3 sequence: CASSDRVEEKLFF. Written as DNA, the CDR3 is TGTGCCAGCAGTGACAGGGTGGAAGAAAAACTGTTTTTT.

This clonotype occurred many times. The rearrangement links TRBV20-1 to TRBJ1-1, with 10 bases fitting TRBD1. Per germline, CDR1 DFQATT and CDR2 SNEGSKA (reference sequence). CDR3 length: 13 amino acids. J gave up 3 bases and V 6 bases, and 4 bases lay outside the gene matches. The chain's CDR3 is CSAPGQGYTEAFF. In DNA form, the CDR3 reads TGCAGTGCACCGGGACAGGGGTACACTGAAGCTTTCTTT.

The CDR3 loop is CASSLGGVNQPQHF. As DNA, the CDR3 is TGTGCCAGCAGCTTGGGGGGGGTGAATCAGCCCCAGCATTTT. The chain links TRBV5-6 to TRBJ1-5, with D maybe TRBD1 (5 bases). CDR3 length equals 14 residues. V shed 0 bases and J shed 4 bases, with 8 bases lying between them. The germline CDR1 and CDR2 sequences are SGHDT and YYEEEE. Based on the CDR3 plus reference TRBV5-6 and TRBJ1-5, the full variable domain is DAGVTQSPTHLIKTRGQQVTLRCSPKSGHDTVSWYQQALGQGPQFIFQYYEEEERQRGNFPDRFSGHQFPNYSSELNVNALLLGDSALYLCASSLGGVNQPQHFGDGTRLSIL.

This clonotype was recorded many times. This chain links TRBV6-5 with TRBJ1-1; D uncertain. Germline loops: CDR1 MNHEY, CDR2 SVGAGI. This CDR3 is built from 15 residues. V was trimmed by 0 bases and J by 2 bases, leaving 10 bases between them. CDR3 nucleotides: TGTGCCAGCAGTTACTCTTACAGCATAAACACTGAAGCTTTCTTT. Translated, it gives CASSYSYSINTEAFF.

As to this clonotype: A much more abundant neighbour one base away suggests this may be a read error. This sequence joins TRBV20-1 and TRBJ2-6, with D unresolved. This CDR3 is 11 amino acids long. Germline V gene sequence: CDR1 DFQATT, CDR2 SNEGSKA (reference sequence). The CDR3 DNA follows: TGCAGTGCTAGAGATCGTTTCGTCCCGACTTTC. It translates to CSARDRFVPTF.

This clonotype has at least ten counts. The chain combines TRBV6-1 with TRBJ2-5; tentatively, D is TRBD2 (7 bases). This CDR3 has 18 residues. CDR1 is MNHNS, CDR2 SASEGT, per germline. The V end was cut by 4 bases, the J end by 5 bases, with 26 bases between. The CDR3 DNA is TGTGCCAGCAGTGGATTTTTTAGGGGGGGGGGCGAGTGGGAGACCCAGTACTTC. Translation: CASSGFFRGGGEWETQYF.

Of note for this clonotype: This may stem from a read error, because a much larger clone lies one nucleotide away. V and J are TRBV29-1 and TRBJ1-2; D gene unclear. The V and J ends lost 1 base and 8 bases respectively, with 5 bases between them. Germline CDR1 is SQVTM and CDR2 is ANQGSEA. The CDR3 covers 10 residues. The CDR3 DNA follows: TGCAGCGTTGAAGGGACCGGCTACACCTTC. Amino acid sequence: CSVEGTGYTF.

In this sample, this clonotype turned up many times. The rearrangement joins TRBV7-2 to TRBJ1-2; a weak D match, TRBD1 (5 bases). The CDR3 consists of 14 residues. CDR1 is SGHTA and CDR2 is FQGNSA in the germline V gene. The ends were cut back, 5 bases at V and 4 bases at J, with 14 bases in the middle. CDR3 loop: CASSTYGTSYGYTF. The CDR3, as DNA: TGTGCCAGCAGCACCTACGGGACCTCCTATGGCTACACCTTC.